The clone carrying this T cell receptor (beta chain) was found a few times. What it recognizes is unknown. The record originates from a study of cytomegalovirus exposure and HLA in healthy donors. Background on the study: In an early release, HLA-typed donors contributed some 82 million unique TCR sequences. Overall study findings and caveats: Presence/absence analyses assumed roughly uniform sequencing depth across donors. Later genetic work tied a missense DCLRE1C variant to beta-chain V and J trimming.

V was pared by 4 bases and J by 3 bases, with 12 bases between. Germline V lookup: CDR1 MNHEY, CDR2 SVGAGI. The length of the CDR3 is 14 residues. PCR used 60 Vbeta primers and 13 Jbeta primers. Only in-frame clones appear in the TCRdb table, and some are missing; sequencing was by immunoSEQ multiplex PCR. The sample has around 150,000 clones, 80% seen once. Specimen: PBMCs. This chain uses TRBV6-5 with TRBJ1-2; maybe TRBD1 (6 bases). The sequence was obtained from a man in his late teens or twenties in good health and CMV-seropositive. The CDR3 spells CASSLSGDHYGYTF. CDR3 in DNA: TGTGCCAGCAGTTTGTCAGGGGATCACTATGGCTACACCTTC.